Listed below are T cell receptor beta chains from one sample, sequenced in a study of T-cell memory formation after mild COVID-19. MiXCR was run by TCRdb on the 5' RACE reads, yielding one entry per CDR3 protein. The data contain about 270,000 distinct CDR3 sequences, over 15% of them seen just once; the ten biggest clones take up under 25%. Sample: PBMCs or a T cell subset sorted from them (not recorded which). All receptors come from a young man who had mild COVID-19 (a few samples of this study predate the infection). Cell type and time point are not known. Each CDR3 is given with its conserved first and last residue. A D gene is named only where the DNA matches it firmly. The listing skips clone size in some rows; elsewhere it reads once, few, many or a size class.

d_call	j_call	clone_size	v_call	cdr3_aa	cdr3_nt
NA	TRBJ2-2	NA	TRBV6-2/TRBV6-3	CASRAPPVRGTGELFF	TGTGCCAGCAGAGCCCCTCCGGTCCGGGGCACCGGGGAGCTGTTTTTT
NA	TRBJ2-1	NA	TRBV9	CASSVRDYNEQFF	TGTGCCAGCAGCGTAAGGGACTACAATGAGCAGTTCTTC
TRBD1	TRBJ1-2	few	TRBV7-8	CASSLAAGGAEGDGYTF	TGTGCCAGCAGCTTAGCTGCAGGGGGCGCCGAAGGGGATGGCTACACCTTC
NA	TRBJ2-4	many	TRBV7-2	CASSLASQAAKNIQYF	TGTGCCAGCAGCTTAGCAAGTCAGGCAGCCAAAAACATTCAGTACTTC
NA	TRBJ1-1	NA	TRBV6-6	CASSYGQQAFF	TGTGCCAGCAGTTACGGACAGCAAGCTTTCTTT
TRBD1	TRBJ2-1	few	TRBV6-5	CASSSGTGSEQFF	TGTGCCAGCAGTTCCGGGACAGGGAGTGAGCAGTTCTTC
NA	TRBJ1-2	NA	TRBV3-1	CASSQPLRGSSYGYTF	TGTGCCAGCAGTCAGCCTCTCAGGGGTTCCTCGTATGGCTACACCTTC
TRBD1	TRBJ1-2	NA	TRBV5-1	CASTEQGDYGYTF	TGCGCCAGCACGGAACAGGGGGACTATGGCTACACCTTC
NA	TRBJ2-2	few	TRBV7-9	CASSITGYTGELFF	TGTGCCAGCAGCATAACAGGGTACACCGGGGAGCTGTTTTTT
NA	TRBJ2-7	NA	TRBV10-1	CASSETPYEQYF	TGCGCCAGCAGTGAGACCCCCTACGAGCAGTACTTC
TRBD1	TRBJ2-3	NA	TRBV5-1	CASSPLGTGTDTQYF	TGCGCCAGCAGCCCTCTGGGGACAGGGACAGATACGCAGTATTTT
NA	TRBJ2-3	NA	TRBV12-3/TRBV12-4	CASSLDLTGTDTQYF	TGTGCCAGCAGCCTTGATTTGACAGGCACAGATACGCAGTATTTT
NA	TRBJ2-1	few	TRBV7-9	CASSFLGATFF	TGTGCCAGCAGCTTTCTGGGGGCCACGTTCTTC
NA	TRBJ2-7	few	TRBV5-1	CASTTGHGHEQYF	TGCGCCAGCACGACGGGACATGGCCACGAGCAGTACTTC
NA	TRBJ2-3	few	TRBV20-1	CKIAEPSTDTQYF	TGCAAAATAGCGGAACCTAGCACAGATACGCAGTATTTT
TRBD1	TRBJ2-3	few	TRBV20-1	CSALTGTGTDTQYF	TGCAGTGCCCTGACCGGGACAGGCACAGATACGCAGTATTTT
TRBD1	TRBJ1-2	NA	TRBV5-1	CASSGGTGQRVGNYGYTF	TGCGCCAGCAGCGGGGGGACAGGTCAAAGGGTCGGGAACTATGGCTACACCTTC
NA	TRBJ2-5	many	TRBV29-1	CSVESGGEETQYF	TGCAGCGTTGAAAGTGGCGGAGAGGAGACCCAGTACTTC
TRBD2	TRBJ2-5	NA	TRBV24-1	CATSDGTSGGETKYF	TGTGCCACCAGTGATGGGACTAGCGGGGGAGAGACCAAGTACTTC
NA	TRBJ1-1	NA	TRBV6-5	CASRGVNTEAFF	TGTGCCAGCCGCGGGGTTAACACTGAAGCTTTCTTT
TRBD1	TRBJ1-1	NA	TRBV11-2	CASSPPGQVNTEAFF	TGTGCCAGCAGCCCACCGGGACAGGTGAACACTGAAGCTTTCTTT
NA	TRBJ1-1	NA	TRBV20-1	CSARKQGGTEAFF	TGCAGTGCTAGAAAACAGGGAGGAACTGAAGCTTTCTTT
TRBD1	TRBJ1-5	few	TRBV7-8	CASSPTGQTNQPQHF	TGTGCCAGCAGCCCGACGGGACAGACAAATCAGCCCCAGCATTTT
NA	TRBJ2-3	NA	TRBV9	CASRATADTQYF	TGTGCCAGCAGGGCGACGGCGGATACGCAGTATTTT
NA	TRBJ1-3	NA	TRBV7-2	CASSFWNSGNTIYF	TGTGCCAGCAGCTTTTGGAACTCTGGAAACACCATATATTTT
NA	TRBJ1-1	few	TRBV12-3/TRBV12-4	CASSFKGANTEAFF	TGTGCCAGCAGTTTTAAAGGGGCGAACACTGAAGCTTTCTTT
NA	TRBJ2-1	many	TRBV4-3	CASSQEWRQLYNEQFF	TGCGCCAGCAGCCAAGAGTGGCGGCAACTCTACAATGAGCAGTTCTTC
TRBD1	TRBJ1-4	NA	TRBV29-1	CSVDGGGVEKLFF	TGCAGCGTTGATGGAGGGGGCGTTGAAAAACTGTTTTTT
TRBD1	TRBJ2-1	few	TRBV10-1	CASSANRGKGYNEQFF	TGCGCCAGCAGTGCGAACAGGGGTAAAGGCTACAATGAGCAGTTCTTC
TRBD2	TRBJ2-3	many	TRBV25-1	CASSVPTSDSTDTQYF	TGTGCCAGCAGTGTGCCGACTAGCGATAGCACAGATACGCAGTATTTT
NA	TRBJ2-3	few	TRBV7-8	CASADRRGADTQYF	TGTGCCAGCGCGGACAGGCGGGGAGCAGATACGCAGTATTTT
NA	TRBJ2-1	NA	TRBV7-3	CASSLLGVGSPEQFF	TGTGCCAGCAGCTTATTGGGAGTGGGGAGTCCTGAGCAGTTCTTC
TRBD1	TRBJ1-6	NA	TRBV6-5	CASSYSLLQGKSPLHF	TGTGCCAGCAGTTACTCCTTGCTACAGGGGAAGTCACCCCTCCACTTT
NA	TRBJ2-2	many	TRBV6-4	CASSEGATGELFF	TGTGCCAGCAGTGAGGGGGCCACCGGGGAGCTGTTTTTT
NA	TRBJ2-5	many	TRBV10-3	CAISEWEWETQYF	TGTGCCATCAGTGAGTGGGAGTGGGAGACCCAGTACTTC
NA	TRBJ1-1	few	TRBV28	CASTYPRLHTEAFF	TGTGCCAGCACTTATCCTAGGTTGCACACTGAAGCTTTCTTT
NA	TRBJ2-6	few	TRBV27	CASSLKDSGANVLTF	TGTGCCAGCAGTTTAAAGGACTCTGGGGCCAACGTCCTGACTTTC
TRBD2	TRBJ2-5	few	TRBV4-1	CASSPLGLAGGGETQYF	TGCGCCAGCAGCCCCCTGGGACTAGCGGGGGGAGGAGAGACCCAGTACTTC
NA	TRBJ2-5	few	TRBV4-1	CASSQVTLGETQYF	TGCGCCAGCAGCCAAGTCACCCTGGGGGAGACCCAGTACTTC
NA	TRBJ2-5	few	TRBV5-1	CASGTLGQETQYF	TGCGCCAGCGGGACCCTGGGTCAAGAGACCCAGTACTTC
NA	TRBJ2-7	NA	TRBV10-2	CASSESGSFYEQYF	TGCGCCAGCAGTGAGTCGGGCAGTTTTTACGAGCAGTACTTC
NA	TRBJ2-1	NA	TRBV6-2/TRBV6-3	CASSLRRNNEQFF	TGTGCCAGCAGCCTAAGACGAAACAATGAGCAGTTCTTC
NA	TRBJ2-3	many	TRBV5-1	CASSLVPGTDTQYF	TGCGCCAGCAGCTTGGTCCCAGGGACAGATACGCAGTATTTT
NA	TRBJ2-3	many	TRBV2	CASREGQTDTQYF	TGTGCCAGCAGGGAAGGACAGACAGATACGCAGTATTTT
TRBD1	TRBJ2-6	NA	TRBV6-5	CASRTTGGRFGANVLTF	TGTGCCAGCAGGACGACAGGGGGCCGTTTCGGGGCCAACGTCCTGACTTTC
NA	TRBJ2-3	once	TRBV6-1	CASSAQHTDTQYF	TGTGCCAGCAGCGCGCAGCACACAGATACGCAGTATTTT
TRBD2	TRBJ2-3	NA	TRBV5-6	CASSLWGGTSGSTDTQYF	TGTGCCAGCAGCCTCTGGGGCGGGACTAGCGGTAGCACAGATACGCAGTATTTT
NA	TRBJ2-3	NA	TRBV15	CATSRDSGDTQYF	TGTGCCACCAGCAGAGATTCGGGGGATACGCAGTATTTT
TRBD1	TRBJ2-5	NA	TRBV4-2	CASSSRQGETQYF	TGTGCCAGCAGCTCGAGACAGGGGGAGACCCAGTACTTC
NA	TRBJ2-2	NA	TRBV18	CASSRGTELNTGELFF	TGTGCCAGCTCACGCGGGACAGAGCTGAACACCGGGGAGCTGTTTTTT